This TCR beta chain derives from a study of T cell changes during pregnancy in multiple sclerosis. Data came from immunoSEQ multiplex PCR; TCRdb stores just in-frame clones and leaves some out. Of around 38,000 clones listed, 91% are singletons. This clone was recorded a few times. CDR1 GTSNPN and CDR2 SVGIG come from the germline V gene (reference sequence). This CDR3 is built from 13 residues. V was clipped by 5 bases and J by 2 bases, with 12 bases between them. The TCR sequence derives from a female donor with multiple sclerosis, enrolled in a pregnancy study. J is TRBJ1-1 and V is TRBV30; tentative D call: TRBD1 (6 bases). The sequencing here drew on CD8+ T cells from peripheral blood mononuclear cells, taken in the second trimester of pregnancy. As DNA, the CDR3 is TGTGCCTGGGGAAGGACAGCAAACACTGAAGCTTTCTTT. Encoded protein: CAWGRTANTEAFF.